This T cell receptor (beta chain) was retrieved from a study of CD8 T cells in ankylosing spondylitis (dated by TCRdb to the late 2010s). Regarding the complete study: T cell receptor beta repertoires were profiled in healthy donors and ankylosing spondylitis patients so that disease-linked TCR variants could be found. Peripheral blood was sampled, and synovial fluid was also collected from ankylosing spondylitis patients. The whole study cohort included 108 healthy donors and 25 ankylosing spondylitis patients. Study-level results and caveats: The disease-linked clones showed a CD8+ phenotype and occurred at relatively low frequencies in peripheral blood. Blood from ankylosing spondylitis patients appeared to be characterized by a TCR beta motif composed of eight highly homologous amino acid variants. The disease-linked clones were reported to be significantly enriched in matched synovial fluid samples from ankylosing spondylitis patients. Some TCR beta motif variants had previously been reported in synovial fluid and blood of reactive arthritis patients, which suggested common disease-initiation mechanisms.

In its sample, this clonotype was seen many times. No cognate antigen has been identified for it. No per-base quality is available; no much larger clone lies one base away. Sequenced on an Illumina HiSeq 2500. TCR beta libraries were prepared by quantitative 5'-RACE with molecular barcodes. Concerning the study's data processing: Disease-linked TCR variants were identified with a new computational method built on a probabilistic model of VDJ rearrangement. The raw public reads went through TCRdb reprocessing: fastp at Q25, MiXCR clone calling, in-frame beta chains kept. Rows are unified per CDR3 protein, each entry keeping the most common DNA and genes. The V and J calls, along with clone size, are taken from TCRdb and not from the paper's own processing. Within this sample are 450,000 to 550,000 distinct CDR3 sequences, with 5.3% of them counted one time only. The ten largest clones represent around 3.6% of the sample.

A distance of 13 bases separates the germline ends of V and J, which lose 2 bases and 5 bases respectively. The germline V gene encodes CDR1 MNHEY and CDR2 SVGEGT. The CDR3 has 15 amino acids, counting the end cysteine and phenylalanine. Only the CDR3 DNA stays, 45 bases, in frame from base 1. The sequence derives from a male donor with ankylosing spondylitis. The chain employs TRBV6-2 or TRBV6-3 and TRBJ1-5; no D segment can be confidently identified. Material: blood, either unsorted or a sorted T cell fraction (not recorded which). The CDR3 is CASSYQDGHDQPQHF. The DNA sequence follows: TGTGCCAGCAGTTACCAGGACGGGCATGATCAGCCCCAGCATTTT.